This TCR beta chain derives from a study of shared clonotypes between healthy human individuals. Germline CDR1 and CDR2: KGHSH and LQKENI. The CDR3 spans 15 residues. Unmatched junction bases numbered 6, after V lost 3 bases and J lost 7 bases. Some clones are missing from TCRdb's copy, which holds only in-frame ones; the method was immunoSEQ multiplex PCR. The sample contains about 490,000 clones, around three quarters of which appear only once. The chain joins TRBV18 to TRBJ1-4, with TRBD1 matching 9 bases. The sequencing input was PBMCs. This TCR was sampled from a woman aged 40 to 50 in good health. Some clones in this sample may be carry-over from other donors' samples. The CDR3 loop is CASSPIGTGSEKLFF. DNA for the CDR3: TGTGCCAGCTCACCTATCGGGACAGGGTCTGAAAAACTGTTTTTT.